This T cell receptor (beta chain) was identified during a study of T cell repertoires in cytomegalovirus infection. Overall study context: HLA-B-restricted CMV epitopes that are well studied were used alongside recently identified HLA-C-restricted ones. CMV infection plus the matching HLA type was flagged by public TCR beta signatures.

One entry per CDR3 protein results from TCRdb running MiXCR on the reads. The top ten hold 26% of the sample, which has around 49,000 distinct CDR3 sequences, about 18% seen once. Regarding this clonotype: Its specificity is not known. Relative to the germline gene, one junction end is altered; a read error may explain this.

Germline V gene sequence: CDR1 SGHVS, CDR2 FQNEAQ. The CDR3 is 14 amino acids. Study results and caveats: Identification of carriers of CMV plus the relevant HLA was achieved through cumulative public TCR beta family frequency.

V gene TRBV7-8 combines with J gene TRBJ2-1; possibly TRBD2 for D (5 bases). The receptor was isolated from a human donor in good health (CMV status not recorded). Some clones in this sample may be carry-over from other donors' samples. Sequencing used CD8+ T cells from cultured PBMCs, obtained from culture after CMV antigen stimulation. This CDR3 is CDSSSHGLNNEQFF. The CDR3, as DNA: TGTGACAGCAGCTCCCACGGACTGAACAATGAGCAGTTCTTC.